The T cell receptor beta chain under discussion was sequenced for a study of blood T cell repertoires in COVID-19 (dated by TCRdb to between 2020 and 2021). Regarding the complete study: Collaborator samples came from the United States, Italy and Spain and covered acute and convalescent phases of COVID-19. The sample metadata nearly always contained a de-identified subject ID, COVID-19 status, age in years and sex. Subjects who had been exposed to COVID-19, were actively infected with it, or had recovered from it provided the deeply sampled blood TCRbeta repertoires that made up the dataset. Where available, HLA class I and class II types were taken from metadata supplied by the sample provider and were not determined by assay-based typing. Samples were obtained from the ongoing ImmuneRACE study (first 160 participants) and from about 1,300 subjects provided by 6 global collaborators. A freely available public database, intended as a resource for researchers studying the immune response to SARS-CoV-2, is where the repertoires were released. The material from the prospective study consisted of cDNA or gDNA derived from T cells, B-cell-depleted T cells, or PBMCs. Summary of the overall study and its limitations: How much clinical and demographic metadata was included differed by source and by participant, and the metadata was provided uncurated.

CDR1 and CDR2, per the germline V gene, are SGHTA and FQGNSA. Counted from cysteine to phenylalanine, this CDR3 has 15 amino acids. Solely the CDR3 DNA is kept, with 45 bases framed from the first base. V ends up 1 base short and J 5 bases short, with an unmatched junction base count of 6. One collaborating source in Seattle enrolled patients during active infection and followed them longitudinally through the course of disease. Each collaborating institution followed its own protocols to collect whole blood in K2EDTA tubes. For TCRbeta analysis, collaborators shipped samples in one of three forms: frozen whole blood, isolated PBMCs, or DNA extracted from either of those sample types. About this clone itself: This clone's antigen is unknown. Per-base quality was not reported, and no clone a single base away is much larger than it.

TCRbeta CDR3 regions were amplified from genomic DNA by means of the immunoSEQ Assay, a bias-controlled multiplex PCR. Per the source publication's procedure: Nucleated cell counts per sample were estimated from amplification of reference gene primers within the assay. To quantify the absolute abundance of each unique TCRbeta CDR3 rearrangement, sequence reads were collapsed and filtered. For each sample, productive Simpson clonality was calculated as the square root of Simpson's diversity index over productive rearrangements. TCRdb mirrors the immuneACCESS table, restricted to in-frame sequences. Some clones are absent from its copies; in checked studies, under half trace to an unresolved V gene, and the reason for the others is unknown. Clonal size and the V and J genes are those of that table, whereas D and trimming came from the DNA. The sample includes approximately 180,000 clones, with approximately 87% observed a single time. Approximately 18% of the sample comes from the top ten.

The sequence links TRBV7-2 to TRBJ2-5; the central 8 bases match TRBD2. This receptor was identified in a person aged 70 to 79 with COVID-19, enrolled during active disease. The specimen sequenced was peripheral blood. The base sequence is TGTGCCAGCAGCTTAGAAGCGGGAGAGTGGGAGACCCAGTACTTC. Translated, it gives CASSLEAGEWETQYF. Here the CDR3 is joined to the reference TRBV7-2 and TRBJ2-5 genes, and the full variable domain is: GAGVSQSPSNKVTEKGKDVELRCDPISGHTALYWYRQSLGQGLEFLIYFQGNSAPDKSGLPSDRFSAERTGGSVSTLTIQRTQQEDSAVYLCASSLEAGEWETQYFGPGTRLLVL.